Sequencing of this TCR beta chain was carried out in a study of blood T cell repertoires in COVID-19. About the research overall: Sample material is recorded as cDNA or gDNA derived from T cells, B-cell-depleted T cells, or PBMCs.

Measured with immunoSEQ multiplex PCR; TCRdb has only the in-frame clones, and not every one. This table holds 250,000 to 400,000 clones, 70% to 90% found once. Grouping used clinical history reported by participants in a survey and questionnaire. Germline loops: CDR1 SQVTM, CDR2 ANQGSEA. This CDR3 comprises 13 residues. V gave up 7 bases and J gave up 4 bases, with 15 bases separating them. V is TRBV29-1 and J is TRBJ2-3, with D possibly TRBD1 on 6 matching bases. Sequenced input: PBMCs or T cells enriched from blood (not recorded which). The TCR comes from a woman aged 25 to 45 who had recovered from COVID-19. CDR3 nucleotide sequence: TGCAGCGGAAACAGGGTTGGCCCAGATACGCAGTATTTT. Its protein is CSGNRVGPDTQYF.